This T cell receptor beta chain was obtained from a study of T cell responses to AZD1222 COVID-19 vaccine. The repertoire was sequenced with immunoSEQ multiplex PCR; TCRdb's copy has only in-frame clones and lacks some. The sample lists roughly 140,000 clones, approximately 88% occurring once. CDR3 size: 14 residues. Germline V gene data show CDR1 as GTSNPN and CDR2 as SVGIG (reference sequence). J gave up 10 bases and V 7 bases, and 12 bases lay outside the gene matches. The receptor's source is an adult in good health. The chain links TRBV30 to TRBJ1-6, with 8 nucleotides matching TRBD1. Specimen: peripheral blood, collected on day 0 of MenACWY control vaccination. CDR3 loop: CAFQDGTGRSPLHF. DNA for the CDR3: TGTGCCTTTCAGGACGGGACAGGTCGGTCACCCCTCCACTTT.